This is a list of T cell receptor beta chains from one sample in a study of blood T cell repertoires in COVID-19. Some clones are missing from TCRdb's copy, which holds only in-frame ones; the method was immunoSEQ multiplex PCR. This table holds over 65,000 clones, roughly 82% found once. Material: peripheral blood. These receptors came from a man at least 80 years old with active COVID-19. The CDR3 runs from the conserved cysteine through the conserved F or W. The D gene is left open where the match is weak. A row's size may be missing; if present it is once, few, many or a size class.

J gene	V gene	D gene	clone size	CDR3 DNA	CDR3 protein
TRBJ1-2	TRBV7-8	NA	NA	TGTGCCAGCAGCTTGTCCACGGGTGCGGGGAACTATGGCTACACCTTC	CASSLSTGAGNYGYTF
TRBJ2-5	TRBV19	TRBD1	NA	TGTGCCAGTAGTATTCCCACCGCAGGGGGTGAGACCCAGTACTTC	CASSIPTAGGETQYF
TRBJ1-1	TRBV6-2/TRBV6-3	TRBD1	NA	TGTGCCAGCAGTTACGACAGGGACACTGAAGCTTTCTTT	CASSYDRDTEAFF
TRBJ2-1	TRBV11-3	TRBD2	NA	TGTGCCAGCAGCCCCATAGCGGGGGACTACAATGAGCAGTTCTTC	CASSPIAGDYNEQFF
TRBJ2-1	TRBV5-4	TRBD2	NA	TGTGCCAGCAGCTCGAAAAGCGGGAGAGGCTATGAGCAGTTCTTC	CASSSKSGRGYEQFF
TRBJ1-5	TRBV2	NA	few	TGTGCCAGCGGTGAAGGTAGCAGCAATCAGCCCCAGCATTTT	CASGEGSSNQPQHF
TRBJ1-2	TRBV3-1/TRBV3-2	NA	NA	TGTGCCAGCAGCCCCCCGATGAGCTATGGCTACACCTTC	CASSPPMSYGYTF
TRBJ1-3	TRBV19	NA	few	TGTGCCAGTACTCCGGGACTTGCTGGAAACACCATATATTTT	CASTPGLAGNTIYF
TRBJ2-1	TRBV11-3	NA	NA	TGTGCCAGCAGCTTTGGGGGGGGCCATGGTGAGCAGTTCTTC	CASSFGGGHGEQFF
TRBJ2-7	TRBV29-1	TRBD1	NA	TGCAGTGCCAAGACAGGGGGCTACGAGCAGTACTTC	CSAKTGGYEQYF
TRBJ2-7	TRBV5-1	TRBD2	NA	TGCGCCAGCAGCTTGGCTAGCGGGAGTTCCTACGAGCAGTACTTC	CASSLASGSSYEQYF
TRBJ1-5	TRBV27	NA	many	TGTGCCAGCAGTTCTTTCGGGGGTGGCCAGCCCCAGCATTTT	CASSSFGGGQPQHF
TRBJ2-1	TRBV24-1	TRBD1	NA	TGTGCCACCAGTGATGGGAAACAGGGGGCTTTGGACAATGAGCAGTTCTTC	CATSDGKQGALDNEQFF
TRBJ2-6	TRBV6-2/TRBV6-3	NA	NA	TGTGCCAGCAGTTACTTTCCTCCTTCCTCTGGGGCCAACGTCCTGACTTTC	CASSYFPPSSGANVLTF
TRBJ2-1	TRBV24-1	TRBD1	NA	TGTGCCACCAGTTCAGGGACAGGAAGTTTCAATGAGCAGTTCTTC	CATSSGTGSFNEQFF
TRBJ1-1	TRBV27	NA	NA	TGTGCCAGCAGGGACGGGGGGCTGAATGAAGCTTTCTTT	CASRDGGLNEAFF
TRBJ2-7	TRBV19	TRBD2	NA	TGTGCCAGTAGACCGGGGGGTTCCTACGAGCAGTACTTC	CASRPGGSYEQYF
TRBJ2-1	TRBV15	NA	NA	TGTGCCACCAGCCAAACAGGGAGCTCCTACAATGAGCAGTTCTTC	CATSQTGSSYNEQFF
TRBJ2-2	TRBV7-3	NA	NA	TGTGCCAGCAGCTTAGTTCAGACGAACACCGGGGAGCTGTTTTTT	CASSLVQTNTGELFF
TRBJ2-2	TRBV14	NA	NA	TGTGCCAGCAGCCAAGATCAGGTCGGGACAAACACCGGGGAGCTGTTTTTT	CASSQDQVGTNTGELFF
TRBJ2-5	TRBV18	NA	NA	TGTGCCAGCTCACCACCTAGCGTCCAAGAGACCCAGTACTTC	CASSPPSVQETQYF
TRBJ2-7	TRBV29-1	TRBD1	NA	TGCAGCGGCCAAGGGACAGGCTACGAGCAGTACTTC	CSGQGTGYEQYF
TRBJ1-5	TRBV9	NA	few	TGTGCCAGCGCCCCACAGCCTAATCAGCCCCAGCATTTT	CASAPQPNQPQHF
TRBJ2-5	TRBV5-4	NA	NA	TGTGCCAGCAGCACTCCCCGACAGCAAGAGACCCAGTACTTC	CASSTPRQQETQYF
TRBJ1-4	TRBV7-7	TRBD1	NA	TGTGCCAGCAGCTTAGCGCGGAACAGGGGGAATGAAAAACTGTTTTTT	CASSLARNRGNEKLFF
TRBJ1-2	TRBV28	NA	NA	TGTGCCAGCAGTCAACAGGAACCGAACTATGGCTACACCTTC	CASSQQEPNYGYTF
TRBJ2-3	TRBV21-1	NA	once	TGTGCCAGCTTCCAGGGGGTCCGCACAGATACGCAGTATTTT	CASFQGVRTDTQYF
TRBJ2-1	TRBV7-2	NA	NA	TGTGCCAGCAGCTTAGCATTCTCCAGGGCCTACAATGAGCAGTTCTTC	CASSLAFSRAYNEQFF
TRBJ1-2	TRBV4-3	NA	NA	TGCGCCAGCAGCAGAAAGGACAGCCCTAACTATGGCTACACCTTC	CASSRKDSPNYGYTF
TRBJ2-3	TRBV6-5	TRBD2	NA	TGTGCCAGCACGGGGAGGGGCAAGGATACAGATACGCAGTATTTT	CASTGRGKDTDTQYF
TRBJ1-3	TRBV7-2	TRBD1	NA	TGTGCCAGCAGCACCCATCGAACAGGGGGCACTGGAAACACCATATATTTT	CASSTHRTGGTGNTIYF
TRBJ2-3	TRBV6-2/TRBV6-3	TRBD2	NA	TGTGCCAGCAGTTTAGCGGGGGGGCCTTCAGATACGCAGTATTTT	CASSLAGGPSDTQYF
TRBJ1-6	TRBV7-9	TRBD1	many	TGTGCCAGCAGCCTGGGACAGGGGTTCTATAATTCACCCCTCCACTTT	CASSLGQGFYNSPLHF
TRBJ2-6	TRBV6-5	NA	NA	TGTGCCGCCGGGTCGGATTGGGGGGCCAACGTCCTGACTTTC	CAAGSDWGANVLTF
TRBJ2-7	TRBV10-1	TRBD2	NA	TGCGCCAGCAGTGAGTTCTGCGGGTTAGGGACTAGCGGGAGTCACGAGCAGTACTTC	CASSEFCGLGTSGSHEQYF
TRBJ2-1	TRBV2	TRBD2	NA	TGTGCCAGCAGTGTCAACCCGGGACTAGCGGGGGGGCAGTTCTTC	CASSVNPGLAGGQFF
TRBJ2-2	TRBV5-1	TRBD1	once	TGCGCCAGCAGCTTCGGACAGGGTAACACCGGGGAGCTGTTTTTT	CASSFGQGNTGELFF
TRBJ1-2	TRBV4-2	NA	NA	TGTGCCAGCAGCCATTCCAGTGGCTACACCTTC	CASSHSSGYTF
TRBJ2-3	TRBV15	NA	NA	TGTGCCACCAGCAGGCAAAAAGGACAGCTTATGGGTACGCAGTATTTT	CATSRQKGQLMGTQYF
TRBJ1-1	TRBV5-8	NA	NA	TGTGCCAGCAGCTTGGGGTCCCGGCGGCTGAACACTGAAGCTTTCTTT	CASSLGSRRLNTEAFF
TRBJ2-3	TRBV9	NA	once	TGTGCCAGCAGCGCCACTGTAAATCAAGCAGATACGCAGTATTTT	CASSATVNQADTQYF
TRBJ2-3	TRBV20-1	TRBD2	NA	TGCAGTGCTAGTTCGGCTAGCGGGGCGCCAGATACGCAGTATTTT	CSASSASGAPDTQYF
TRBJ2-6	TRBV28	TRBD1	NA	TGTGCCAGCAGTTTCCTGACAGGGATGGTTGAATACTCTGGGGCCAACGTCCTGACTTTC	CASSFLTGMVEYSGANVLTF
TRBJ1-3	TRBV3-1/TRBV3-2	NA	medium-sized	TGTGCCAGCAGCCAACGGAGCTCTGGAAACACCATATATTTT	CASSQRSSGNTIYF
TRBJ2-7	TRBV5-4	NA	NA	TGTGCCAGCAGCTTGGACCGGAGAACCTACGAGCAGTACTTC	CASSLDRRTYEQYF
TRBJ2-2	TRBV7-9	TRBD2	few	TGTGCCAGCAGCGAAGGAGCGGGGGGGCCGATCACCGGGGAGCTGTTTTTT	CASSEGAGGPITGELFF
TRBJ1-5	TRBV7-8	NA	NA	TGTGCCAGCAGCTTAGACAGGAACTATCAGCCCCAGCATTTT	CASSLDRNYQPQHF
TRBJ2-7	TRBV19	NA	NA	TGTGCCAGTAGTATAGGGCAGGTCTCCTACGAGCAGTACTTC	CASSIGQVSYEQYF
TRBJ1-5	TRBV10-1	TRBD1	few	TGCGCCAGCAGAGGGACAGGGAAGAGCAATCAGCCCCAGCATTTT	CASRGTGKSNQPQHF
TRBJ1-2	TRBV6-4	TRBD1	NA	TGTGCCAGCAGTCCCGGGACAGGGGGCAGTGGCTACACCTTC	CASSPGTGGSGYTF
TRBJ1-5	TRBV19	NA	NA	TGTGCCAGTATGGAACAGGGATTCAATCAGCCCCAGCATTTT	CASMEQGFNQPQHF
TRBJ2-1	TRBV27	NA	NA	TGTGCCAGCGCCCCGTGGGGCCGGTCCCACAATGAGCAGTTCTTC	CASAPWGRSHNEQFF
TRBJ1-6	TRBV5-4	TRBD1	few	TGTGCCAGCAGCTTGGAAAAACAGGGGGGTTCGCCCCTCCACTTT	CASSLEKQGGSPLHF
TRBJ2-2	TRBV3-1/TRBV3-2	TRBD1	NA	TGTGCCAGCGCCACCCCCGGGACAGGGAGCACCGGGGAGCTGTTTTTT	CASATPGTGSTGELFF
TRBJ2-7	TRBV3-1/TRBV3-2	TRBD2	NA	TGTGCCAGCAGCCTTAGCGGGGGCCCCTACGAGCAGTACTTC	CASSLSGGPYEQYF
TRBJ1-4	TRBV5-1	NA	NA	TGCGCCAGCAGCTTGGGGCAGGGATGGGATTATAATGAAAAACTGTTTTTT	CASSLGQGWDYNEKLFF